The rows below give T cell receptor beta chains drawn from one sample of a study of monozygotic twins with inflammatory bowel disease. TCRdb re-called the 5' RACE reads; every CDR3 protein appears as one record, without DNA. The repertoire shows roughly 200,000 distinct CDR3 sequences; the top ten hold 6% to 9%. Sequencing used blood. The receptors were gathered from a human donor with ulcerative colitis or Crohn's disease, or a healthy co-twin of an affected twin (not recorded which). Both conserved end residues are part of each CDR3.

TRBV4-3,TRBJ1-6,CASSQEMAGSPLHF
TRBV12-3/TRBV12-4,TRBJ1-5,CASKRAGLNQPQHF
TRBV5-1,TRBJ2-3,CASSLGSPSTDTQYF
TRBV7-8,TRBJ2-2,CASSLSSGLVHTGELFF
TRBV20-1,TRBJ2-3,CSAVPGLAGDTQYF
TRBV5-1,TRBJ2-2,CASSILAGVNTGELFF
TRBV28,TRBJ2-3,CASSSRLAGVVSADTQYF
TRBV7-3,TRBJ1-4,CASSLIAGGKLFF
TRBV6-1,TRBJ1-1,CASSRMTGVRLNTEAFF
TRBV5-1,TRBJ2-1,CASSLSSGGREFF
TRBV6-2/TRBV6-3,TRBJ2-1,CASSRPWGASEQFF
TRBV6-5,TRBJ2-5,CASSYVGGGQETQYF
TRBV6-6,TRBJ1-5,CASSYLGSNQPQHF
TRBV27,TRBJ1-4,CASSLIQGANEKLFF
TRBV5-6,TRBJ2-1,CASETTWGNEQFF
TRBV28,TRBJ1-6,CASSLPGGWDNSPLHF
TRBV5-1,TRBJ1-1,CASRTQGMSTEAFF
TRBV7-2,TRBJ1-3,CASSQTVSGNTIYF
TRBV27,TRBJ2-3,CASSFVGQAQYF
TRBV27,TRBJ1-2,CASSLMGGRPYRYTF
TRBV20-1,TRBJ2-7,CSARDLDWGDEQYF
TRBV3-1,TRBJ1-1,CASSRRPDEAFF
TRBV3-1,TRBJ2-5,CASSQDLSGGGVETQYF
TRBV5-1,TRBJ1-1,CASRPRVNTEAFF
TRBV25-1,TRBJ2-1,CASGTGGYREQFF
TRBV5-4,TRBJ2-3,CASSRDRELTDTQYF
TRBV29-1,TRBJ1-4,CSAWANEKLFF
TRBV12-3/TRBV12-4,TRBJ1-4,CASTTEPATNEKLFF
TRBV24-1,TRBJ2-2,CATTRDRPNTGELFF
TRBV7-2,TRBJ1-2,CASGETGRLDGYTF
TRBV7-2,TRBJ2-1,CASSFALVPGPEQFF
TRBV5-6,TRBJ2-5,CASSLGSGLYRETQYF
TRBV12-3/TRBV12-4,TRBJ2-3,CASSPSGTQYF
TRBV7-3,TRBJ2-1,CASSLGWGDEQFF